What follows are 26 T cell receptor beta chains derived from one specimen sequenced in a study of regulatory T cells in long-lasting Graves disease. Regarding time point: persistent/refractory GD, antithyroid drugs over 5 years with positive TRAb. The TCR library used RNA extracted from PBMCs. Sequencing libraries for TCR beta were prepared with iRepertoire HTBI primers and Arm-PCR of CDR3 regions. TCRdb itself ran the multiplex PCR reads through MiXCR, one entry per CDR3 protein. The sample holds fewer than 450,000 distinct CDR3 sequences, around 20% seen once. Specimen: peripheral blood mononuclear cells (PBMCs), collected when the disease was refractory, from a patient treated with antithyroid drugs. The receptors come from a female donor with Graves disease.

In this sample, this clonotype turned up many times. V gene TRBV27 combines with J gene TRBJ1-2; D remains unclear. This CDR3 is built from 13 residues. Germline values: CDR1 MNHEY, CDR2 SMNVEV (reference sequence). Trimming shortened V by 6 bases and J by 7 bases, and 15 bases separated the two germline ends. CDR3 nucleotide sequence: TGTGCCAGCAGCACGATGGGGTGGGGTGGCTACACCTTC. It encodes CASSTMGWGGYTF.

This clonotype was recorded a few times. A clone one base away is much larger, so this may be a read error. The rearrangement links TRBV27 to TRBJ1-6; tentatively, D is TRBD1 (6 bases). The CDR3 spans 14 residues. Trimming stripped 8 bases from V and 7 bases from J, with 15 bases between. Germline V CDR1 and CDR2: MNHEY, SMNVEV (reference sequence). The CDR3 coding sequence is TGTGCCAGCGCCGCACAGGGTGGCAATTCACCCCTCCACTTT. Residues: CASAAQGGNSPLHF.

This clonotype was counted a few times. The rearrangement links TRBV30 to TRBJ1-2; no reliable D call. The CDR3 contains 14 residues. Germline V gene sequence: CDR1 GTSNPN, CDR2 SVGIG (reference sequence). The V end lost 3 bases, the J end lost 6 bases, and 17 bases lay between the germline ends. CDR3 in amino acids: CAWRESPYRDGYTF. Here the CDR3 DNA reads TGTGCCTGGAGGGAATCCCCTTACAGAGATGGCTACACCTTC. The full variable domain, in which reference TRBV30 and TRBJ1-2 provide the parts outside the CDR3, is SQTIHQWPATLVQPVGSPLSLECTVEGTSNPNLYWYRQAAGRGLQLLFYSVGIGQISSEVPQNLSASRPQDRQFILSSKKLLLSDSGFYLCAWRESPYRDGYTFGSGTRLTVV.

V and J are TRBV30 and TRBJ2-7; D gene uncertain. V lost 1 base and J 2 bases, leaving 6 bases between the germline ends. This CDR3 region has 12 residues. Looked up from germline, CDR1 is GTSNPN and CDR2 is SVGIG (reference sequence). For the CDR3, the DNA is TGTGCCTGGAGTGACGAAGCCTACGAGCAGTACTTC. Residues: CAWSDEAYEQYF.

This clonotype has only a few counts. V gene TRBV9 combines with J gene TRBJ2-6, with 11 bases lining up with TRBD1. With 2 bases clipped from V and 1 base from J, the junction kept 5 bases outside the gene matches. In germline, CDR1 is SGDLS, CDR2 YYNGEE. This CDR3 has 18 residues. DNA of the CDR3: TGTGCCAGCAGCGTGGGACAGGGGGTTTCTTCTGGGGCCAACGTCCTGACTTTC. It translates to CASSVGQGVSSGANVLTF.

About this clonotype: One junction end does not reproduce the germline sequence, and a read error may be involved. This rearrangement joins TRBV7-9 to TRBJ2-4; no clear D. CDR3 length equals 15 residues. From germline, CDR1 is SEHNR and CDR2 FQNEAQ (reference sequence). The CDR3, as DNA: TGTACCAGCAGCTTTACCGACGGATCCAAAAACATTCAGTACTTC. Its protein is CTSSFTDGSKNIQYF.

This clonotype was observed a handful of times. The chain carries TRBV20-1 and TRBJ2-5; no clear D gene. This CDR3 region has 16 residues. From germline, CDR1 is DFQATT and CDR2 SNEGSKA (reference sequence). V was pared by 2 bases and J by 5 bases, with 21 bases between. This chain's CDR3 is CSARMAPPGRLETQYF. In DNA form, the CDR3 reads TGCAGTGCTAGAATGGCTCCTCCGGGTAGATTGGAGACCCAGTACTTC.

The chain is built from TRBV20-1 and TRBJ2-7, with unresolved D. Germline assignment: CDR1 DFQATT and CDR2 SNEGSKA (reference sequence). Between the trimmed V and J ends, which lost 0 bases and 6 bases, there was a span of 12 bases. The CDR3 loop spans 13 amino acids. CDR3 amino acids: CSARDLPLSEQYF. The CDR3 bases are TGCAGTGCTAGAGATTTACCCTTGAGCGAGCAGTACTTC.

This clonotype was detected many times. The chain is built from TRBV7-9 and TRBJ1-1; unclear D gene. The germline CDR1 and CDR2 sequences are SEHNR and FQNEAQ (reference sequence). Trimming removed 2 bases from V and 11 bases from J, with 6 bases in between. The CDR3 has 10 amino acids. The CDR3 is CASSLIRAFF. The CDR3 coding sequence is TGTGCCAGCAGCTTAATCCGGGCTTTCTTT.

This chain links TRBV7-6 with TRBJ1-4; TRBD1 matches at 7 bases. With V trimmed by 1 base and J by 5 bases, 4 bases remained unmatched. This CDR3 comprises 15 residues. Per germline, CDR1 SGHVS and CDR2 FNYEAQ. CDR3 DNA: TGTGCCAGCAGCTTAGGGGACAGCCGGAATGAAAAACTGTTTTTT. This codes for CASSLGDSRNEKLFF.

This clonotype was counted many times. The CDR3: CASRGNYEQYF. The CDR3 DNA sequence: TGTGCCAGCAGGGGCAACTACGAGCAGTACTTC. This chain links TRBV3-1 with TRBJ2-7; no reliable D call. Germline CDR1 reads LGHDT; CDR2 reads YNNKEL (reference sequence). With 6 bases removed from V and 3 bases from J, the gap between germline ends came to 6 bases. This CDR3 is 11 amino acids long.

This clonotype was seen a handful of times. The chain's CDR3 is CASSLAGPTDGYTF. DNA for the CDR3: TGCGCCAGCAGCTTGGCCGGACCCACCGATGGCTACACCTTC. The chain links TRBV5-1 to TRBJ1-2, with D hard to call. The CDR3 sequence is 14 residues long. Germline CDR1 is SGHRS and CDR2 is YFSETQ. V lost 0 bases to trimming and J lost 6 bases, with 12 bases between them.

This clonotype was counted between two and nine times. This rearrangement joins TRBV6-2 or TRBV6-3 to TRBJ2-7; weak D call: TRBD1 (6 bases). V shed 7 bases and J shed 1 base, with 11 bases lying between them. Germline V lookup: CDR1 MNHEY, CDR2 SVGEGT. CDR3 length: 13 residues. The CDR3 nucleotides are TGTGCCAGCACGCTGGACAGATCCTACGAGCAGTACTTC. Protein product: CASTLDRSYEQYF.

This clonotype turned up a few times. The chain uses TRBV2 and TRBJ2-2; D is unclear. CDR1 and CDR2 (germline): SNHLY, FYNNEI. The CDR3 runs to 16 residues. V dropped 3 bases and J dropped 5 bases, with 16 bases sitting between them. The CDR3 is CASSDMGPRFTGELFF. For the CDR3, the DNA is TGTGCCAGCAGTGATATGGGCCCACGGTTTACCGGGGAGCTGTTTTTT.

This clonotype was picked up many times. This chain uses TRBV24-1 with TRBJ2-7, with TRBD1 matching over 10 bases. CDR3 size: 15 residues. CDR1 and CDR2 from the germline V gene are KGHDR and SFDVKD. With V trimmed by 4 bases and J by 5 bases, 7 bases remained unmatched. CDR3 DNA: TGTGCCACCAGTGACCCGGGACAGGGGACCGACGAGCAGTACTTC. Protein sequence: CATSDPGQGTDEQYF.

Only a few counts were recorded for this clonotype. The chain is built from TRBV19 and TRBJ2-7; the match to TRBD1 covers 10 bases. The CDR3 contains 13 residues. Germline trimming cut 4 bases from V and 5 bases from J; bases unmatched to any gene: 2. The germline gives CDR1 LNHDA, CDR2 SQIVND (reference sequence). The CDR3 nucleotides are TGTGCCAGTAGTACGGGACAGGGGAACGAGCAGTACTTC. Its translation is CASSTGQGNEQYF.

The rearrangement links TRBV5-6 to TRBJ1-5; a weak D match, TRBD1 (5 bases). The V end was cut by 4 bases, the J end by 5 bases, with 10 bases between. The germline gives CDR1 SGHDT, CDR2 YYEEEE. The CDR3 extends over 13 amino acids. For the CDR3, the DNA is TGTGCCAGCAGCCGGGGGAACGATCAGCCCCAGCATTTT. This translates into CASSRGNDQPQHF.

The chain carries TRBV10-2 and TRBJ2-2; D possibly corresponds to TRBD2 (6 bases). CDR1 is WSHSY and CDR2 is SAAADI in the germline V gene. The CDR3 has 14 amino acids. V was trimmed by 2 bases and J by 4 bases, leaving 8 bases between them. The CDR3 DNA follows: TGCGCCAGCAGTGAGGTGGGAGGCACCGGGGAGCTGTTTTTT. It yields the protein CASSEVGGTGELFF.

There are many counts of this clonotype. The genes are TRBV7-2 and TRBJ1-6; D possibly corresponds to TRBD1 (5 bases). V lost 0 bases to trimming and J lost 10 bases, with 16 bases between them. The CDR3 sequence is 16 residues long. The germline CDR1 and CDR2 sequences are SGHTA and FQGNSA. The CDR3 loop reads CASSLAGAGTGSPLHF. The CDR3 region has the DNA TGTGCCAGCAGCTTAGCAGGAGCAGGGACGGGATCACCCCTCCACTTT.

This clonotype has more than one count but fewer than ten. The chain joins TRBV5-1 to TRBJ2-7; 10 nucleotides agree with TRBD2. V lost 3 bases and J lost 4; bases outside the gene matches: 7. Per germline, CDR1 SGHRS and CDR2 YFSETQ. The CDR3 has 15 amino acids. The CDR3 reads CASSWVAGGGYEQYF. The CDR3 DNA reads TGCGCCAGCAGCTGGGTAGCGGGAGGAGGATACGAGCAGTACTTC.

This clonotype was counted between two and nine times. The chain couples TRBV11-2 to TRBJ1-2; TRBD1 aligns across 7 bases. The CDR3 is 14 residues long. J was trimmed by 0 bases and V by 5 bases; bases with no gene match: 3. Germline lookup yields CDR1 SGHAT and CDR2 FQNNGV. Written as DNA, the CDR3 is TGTGCCAGCAGCCAGGGACAGACTAACTATGGCTACACCTTC. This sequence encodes CASSQGQTNYGYTF.

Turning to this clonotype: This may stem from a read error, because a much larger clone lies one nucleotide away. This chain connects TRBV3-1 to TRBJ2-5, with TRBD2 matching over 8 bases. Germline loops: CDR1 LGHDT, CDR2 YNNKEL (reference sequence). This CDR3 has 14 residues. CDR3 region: CTSSQLAAKETQYF. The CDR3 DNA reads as TGTACCAGCAGCCAACTAGCGGCTAAAGAGACCCAGTACTTC.

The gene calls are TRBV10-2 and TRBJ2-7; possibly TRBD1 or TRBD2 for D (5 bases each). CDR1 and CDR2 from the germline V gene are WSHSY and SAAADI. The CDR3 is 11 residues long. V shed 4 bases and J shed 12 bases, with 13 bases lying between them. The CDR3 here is CASSVGAQGYF. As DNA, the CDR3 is TGCGCCAGCAGTGTCGGGGCCCAGGGGTACTTC.

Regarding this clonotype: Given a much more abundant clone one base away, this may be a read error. This CDR3 reads CASSQAWQGPGRNDDTEAFF. CDR3 DNA sequence: TGTGCCAGCAGCCAAGCTTGGCAAGGGCCCGGACGGAATGATGACACTGAAGCTTTCTTT. V usage is TRBV12-3 or TRBV12-4 and J usage is TRBJ1-1; D ambiguous. The V end lost 6 bases, the J end lost 3 bases, and 32 bases lay between the germline ends. This CDR3 has 20 amino acids.

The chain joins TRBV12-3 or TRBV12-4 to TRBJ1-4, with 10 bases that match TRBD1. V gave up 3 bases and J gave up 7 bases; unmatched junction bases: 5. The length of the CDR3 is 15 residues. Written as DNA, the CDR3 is TGTGCCAGCAGTTTCGGTGGGACAGGGGTTGAAAAACTGTTTTTT. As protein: CASSFGGTGVEKLFF.

The CDR3: CASSYSHRDREGEKLFF. CDR3 DNA: TGTGCCAGCAGTTACTCCCACCGGGACAGGGAGGGTGAAAAACTGTTTTTT. The rearrangement uses TRBV6-5 and TRBJ1-4; TRBD1 agrees at 9 bases. Germline values: CDR1 MNHEY, CDR2 SVGAGI. The CDR3 has 17 amino acids. V was pared by 0 bases and J by 7 bases, with 9 bases of the junction left unmatched.